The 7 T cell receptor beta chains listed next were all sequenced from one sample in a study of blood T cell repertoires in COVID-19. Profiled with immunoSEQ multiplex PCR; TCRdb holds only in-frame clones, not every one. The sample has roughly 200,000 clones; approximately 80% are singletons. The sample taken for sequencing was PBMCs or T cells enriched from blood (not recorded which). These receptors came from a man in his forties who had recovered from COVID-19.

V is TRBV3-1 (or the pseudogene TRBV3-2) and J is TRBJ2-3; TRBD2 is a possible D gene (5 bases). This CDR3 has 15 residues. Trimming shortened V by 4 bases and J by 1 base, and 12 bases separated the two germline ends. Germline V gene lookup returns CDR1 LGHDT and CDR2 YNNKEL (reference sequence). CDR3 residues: CASSLTGVRTDTQYF. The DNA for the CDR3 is TGTGCCAGCAGCCTCACCGGGGTACGCACAGATACGCAGTATTTT.

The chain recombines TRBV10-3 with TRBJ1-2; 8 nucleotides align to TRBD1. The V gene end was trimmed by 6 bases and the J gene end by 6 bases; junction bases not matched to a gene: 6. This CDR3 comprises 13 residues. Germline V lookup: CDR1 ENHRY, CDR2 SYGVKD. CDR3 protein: CAIRDRDPNGYTF. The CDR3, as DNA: TGTGCCATCAGGGACAGGGACCCCAATGGCTACACCTTC.

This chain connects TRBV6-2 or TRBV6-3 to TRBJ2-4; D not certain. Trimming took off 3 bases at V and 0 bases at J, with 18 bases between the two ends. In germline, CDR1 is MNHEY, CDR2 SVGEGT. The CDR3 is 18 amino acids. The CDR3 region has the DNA TGTGCCAGCAGTTATTCTCAGCGAAGCCTACTAGCCAAAAACATTCAGTACTTC. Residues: CASSYSQRSLLAKNIQYF.

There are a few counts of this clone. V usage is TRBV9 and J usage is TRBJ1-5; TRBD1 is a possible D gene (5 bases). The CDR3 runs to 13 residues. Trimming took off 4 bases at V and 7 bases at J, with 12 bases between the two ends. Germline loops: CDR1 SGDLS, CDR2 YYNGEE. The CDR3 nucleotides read TGTGCCAGCAGCCGGGGGGAGTTCCAGCCCCAGCATTTT. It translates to CASSRGEFQPQHF.

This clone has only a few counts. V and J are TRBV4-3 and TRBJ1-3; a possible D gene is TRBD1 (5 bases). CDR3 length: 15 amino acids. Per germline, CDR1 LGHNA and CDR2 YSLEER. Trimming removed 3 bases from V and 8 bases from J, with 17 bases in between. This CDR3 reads CASSHTDSQRDTIYF. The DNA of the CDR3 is TGCGCCAGCAGCCATACCGACAGCCAGAGAGACACCATATATTTT.

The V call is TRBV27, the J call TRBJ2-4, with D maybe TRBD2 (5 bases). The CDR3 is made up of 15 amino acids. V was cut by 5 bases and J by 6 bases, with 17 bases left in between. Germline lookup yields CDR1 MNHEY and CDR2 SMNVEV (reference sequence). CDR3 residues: CASSLRPGRGNIQYF. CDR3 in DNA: TGTGCCAGCAGTCTTAGACCGGGCCGGGGAAACATTCAGTACTTC.

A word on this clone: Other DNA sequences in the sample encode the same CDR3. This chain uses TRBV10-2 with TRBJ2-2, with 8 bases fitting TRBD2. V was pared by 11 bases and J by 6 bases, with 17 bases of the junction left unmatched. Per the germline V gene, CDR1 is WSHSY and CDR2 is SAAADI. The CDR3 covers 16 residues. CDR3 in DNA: TGCGCCCGCCGGGGACCGGGGGGGCGCGGGCCCGGGGAGCTGTTTTTT. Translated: CARRGPGGRGPGELFF.